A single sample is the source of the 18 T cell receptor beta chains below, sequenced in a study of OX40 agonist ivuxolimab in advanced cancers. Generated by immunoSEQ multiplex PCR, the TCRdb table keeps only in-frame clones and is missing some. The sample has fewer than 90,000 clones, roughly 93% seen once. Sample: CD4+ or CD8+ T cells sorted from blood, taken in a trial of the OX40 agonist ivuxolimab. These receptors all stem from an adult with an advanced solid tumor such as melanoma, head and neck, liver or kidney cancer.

Here the CDR3 DNA reads TGTGCCAGCAGCGGACGGACCGGGGGGCATTTT. Residues: CASSGRTGGHF. This chain joins TRBV2 and TRBJ1-5; a possible D gene is TRBD1 (5 bases). Looked up from germline, CDR1 is SNHLY and CDR2 is FYNNEI. The CDR3 runs to 11 residues. With 6 bases removed from V and 15 bases from J, the gap between germline ends came to 15 bases.

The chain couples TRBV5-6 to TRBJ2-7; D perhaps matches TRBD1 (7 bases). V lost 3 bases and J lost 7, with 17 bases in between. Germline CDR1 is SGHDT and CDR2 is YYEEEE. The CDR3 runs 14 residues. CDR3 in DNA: TGTGCCAGCAGCTGGGCAGGGGGGATGGAAGAGCAGTACTTC. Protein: CASSWAGGMEEQYF.

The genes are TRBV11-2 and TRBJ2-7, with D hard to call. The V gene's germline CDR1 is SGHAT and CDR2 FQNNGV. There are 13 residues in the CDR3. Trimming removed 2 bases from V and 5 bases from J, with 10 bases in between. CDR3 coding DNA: TGTGCCAGCAGCTTACCCCGAGGCAACGAGCAGTACTTC. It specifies CASSLPRGNEQYF.

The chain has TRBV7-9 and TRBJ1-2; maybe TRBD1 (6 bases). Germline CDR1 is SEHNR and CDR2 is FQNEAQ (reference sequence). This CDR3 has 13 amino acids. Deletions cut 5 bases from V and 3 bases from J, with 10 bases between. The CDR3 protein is CASSKGEDYGYTF. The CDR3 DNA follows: TGTGCCAGCAGCAAGGGGGAGGACTATGGCTACACCTTC.

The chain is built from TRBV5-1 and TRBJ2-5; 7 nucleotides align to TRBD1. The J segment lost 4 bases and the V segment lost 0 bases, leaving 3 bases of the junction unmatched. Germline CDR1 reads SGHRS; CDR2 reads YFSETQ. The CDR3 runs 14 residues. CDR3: CASSLERTGETQYF. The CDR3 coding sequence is TGCGCCAGCAGCTTGGAGAGGACAGGAGAGACCCAGTACTTC.

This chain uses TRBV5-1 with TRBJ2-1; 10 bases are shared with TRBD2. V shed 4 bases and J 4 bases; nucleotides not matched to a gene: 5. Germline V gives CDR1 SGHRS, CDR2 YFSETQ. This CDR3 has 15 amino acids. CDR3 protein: CASSPSGGLYNEQFF. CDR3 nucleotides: TGCGCCAGCAGCCCTAGCGGGGGTCTTTACAATGAGCAGTTCTTC.

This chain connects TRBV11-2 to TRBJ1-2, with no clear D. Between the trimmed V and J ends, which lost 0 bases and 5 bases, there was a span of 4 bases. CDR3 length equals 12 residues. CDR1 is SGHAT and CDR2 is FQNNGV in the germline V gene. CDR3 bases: TGTGCCAGCAGCTTAGAAGGGTATGGCTACACCTTC. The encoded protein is CASSLEGYGYTF. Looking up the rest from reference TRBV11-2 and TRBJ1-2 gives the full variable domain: EAGVAQSPRYKIIEKRQSVAFWCNPISGHATLYWYQQILGQGPKLLIQFQNNGVVDDSQLPKDRFSAERLKGVDSTLKIQPAKLEDSAVYLCASSLEGYGYTFGSGTRLTVV.

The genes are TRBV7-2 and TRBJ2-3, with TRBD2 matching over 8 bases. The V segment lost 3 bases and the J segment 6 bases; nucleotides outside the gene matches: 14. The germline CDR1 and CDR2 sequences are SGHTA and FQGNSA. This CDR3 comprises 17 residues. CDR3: CASSFARLAFVSDTQYF. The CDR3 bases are TGTGCCAGCAGCTTCGCCCGACTAGCGTTTGTTTCGGATACGCAGTATTTT.

The CDR3 nucleotides are TGTGCCAGCAGTCAGAACAGAAACTATGGCTACACCTTC. Translating gives CASSQNRNYGYTF. The genes are TRBV6-1 and TRBJ1-2, with D uncertain. Germline values: CDR1 MNHNS, CDR2 SASEGT. CDR3 length: 13 amino acids. Trimming took off 5 bases at V and 2 bases at J, with 9 bases between the two ends.

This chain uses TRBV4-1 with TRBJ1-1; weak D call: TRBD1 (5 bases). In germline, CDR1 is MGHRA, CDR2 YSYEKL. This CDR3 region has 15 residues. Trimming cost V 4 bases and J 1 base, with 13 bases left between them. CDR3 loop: CASSRSQGSNTEAFF. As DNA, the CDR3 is TGCGCCAGCAGCCGTTCTCAGGGTTCGAACACTGAAGCTTTCTTT.

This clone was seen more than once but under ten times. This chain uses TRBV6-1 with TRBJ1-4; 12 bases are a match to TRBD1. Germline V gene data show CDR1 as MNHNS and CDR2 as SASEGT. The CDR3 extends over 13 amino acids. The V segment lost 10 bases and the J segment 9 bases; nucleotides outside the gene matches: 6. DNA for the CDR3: TGTGCCATGGGGGACAGGGGGCTTAAAAAACTGTTTTTT. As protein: CAMGDRGLKKLFF.

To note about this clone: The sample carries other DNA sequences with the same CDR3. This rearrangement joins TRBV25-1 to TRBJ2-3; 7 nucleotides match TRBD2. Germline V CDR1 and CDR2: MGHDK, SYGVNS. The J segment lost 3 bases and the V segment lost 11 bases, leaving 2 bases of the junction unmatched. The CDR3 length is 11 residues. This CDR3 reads CASGGTDTQYF. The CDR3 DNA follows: TGTGCCTCGGGGGGTACAGATACGCAGTATTTT. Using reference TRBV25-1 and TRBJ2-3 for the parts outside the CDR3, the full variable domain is EADIYQTPRYLVIGTGKKITLECSQTMGHDKMYWYQQDPGMELHLIHYSYGVNSTEKGDLSSESTVSRIRTEHFPLTLESARPSHTSQYLCASGGTDTQYFGPGTRLTVL.

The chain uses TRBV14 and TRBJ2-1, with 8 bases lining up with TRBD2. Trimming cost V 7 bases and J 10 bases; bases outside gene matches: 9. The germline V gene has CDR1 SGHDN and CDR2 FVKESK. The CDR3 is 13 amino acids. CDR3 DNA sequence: TGTGCCAGCACCCGGCGGGGGGCGCGGGAGCAGTTCTTC. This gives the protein CASTRRGAREQFF.

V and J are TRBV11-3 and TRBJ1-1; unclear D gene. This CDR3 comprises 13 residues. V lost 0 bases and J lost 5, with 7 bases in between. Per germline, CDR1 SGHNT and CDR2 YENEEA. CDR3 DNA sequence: TGTGCCAGCAGCTTAGAAGCGGGAACTGAAGCTTTCTTT. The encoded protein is CASSLEAGTEAFF.

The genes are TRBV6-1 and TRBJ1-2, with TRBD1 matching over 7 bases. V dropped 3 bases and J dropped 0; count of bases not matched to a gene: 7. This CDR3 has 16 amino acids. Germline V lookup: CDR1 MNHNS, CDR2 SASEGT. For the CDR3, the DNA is TGTGCCAGCAGTGAGAGGGGGCTGCAACCTAACTATGGCTACACCTTC. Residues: CASSERGLQPNYGYTF.

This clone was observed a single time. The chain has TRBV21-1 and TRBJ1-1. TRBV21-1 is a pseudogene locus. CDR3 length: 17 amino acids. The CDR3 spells CASSIHKPEAPGTEAFF. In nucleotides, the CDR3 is TGTGCCAGCAGCATTCATAAGCCGGAGGCCCCTGGGACTGAAGCTTTCTTT.

CDR3 residues: CASSESIGQGDGYTF. For the CDR3, the DNA is TGCGCCAGCAGTGAGTCGATTGGACAGGGGGATGGCTACACCTTC. This chain uses TRBV10-1 with TRBJ1-2; 10 nucleotides align to TRBD1. The J segment lost 6 bases and the V segment lost 0 bases, leaving 4 bases of the junction unmatched. Germline values: CDR1 WNHNN, CDR2 SYGVQD (reference sequence). This CDR3 has 15 amino acids.

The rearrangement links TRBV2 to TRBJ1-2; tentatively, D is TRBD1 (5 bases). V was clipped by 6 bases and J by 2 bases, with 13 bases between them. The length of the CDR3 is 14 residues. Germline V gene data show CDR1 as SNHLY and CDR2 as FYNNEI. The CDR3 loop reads CASRALTANYGYTF. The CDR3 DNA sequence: TGTGCCAGCAGGGCTTTGACAGCCAACTATGGCTACACCTTC. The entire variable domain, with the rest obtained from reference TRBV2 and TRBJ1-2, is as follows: EPEVTQTPSHQVTQMGQEVILRCVPISNHLYFYWYRQILGQKVEFLVSFYNNEISEKSEIFDDQFSVERPDGSNFTLKIRSTKLEDSAMYFCASRALTANYGYTFGSGTRLTVV.